This is a list of T cell receptor beta chains from one sample in a study of Ad26.COV2.S vaccination and SARS-CoV-2 variants. Data came from immunoSEQ multiplex PCR; TCRdb stores just in-frame clones and leaves some out. The table lists about 400,000 clones, 80% to 90% of them singletons. The sequencing here drew on peripheral blood, taken in a trial of Ad26.COV2.S vaccine versus placebo. Receptors were obtained from a person between 18 and 65 years old who received the Ad26.COV2.S COVID-19 vaccine or a placebo. The CDR3 runs from the conserved cysteine through the conserved F or W. Each record gives: clone size, V gene, D gene, J gene, CDR3 protein, CDR3 DNA. D genes are given only for firm matches. Clone size is stated in some rows and not others, as once, few, many or a class when expanded.

>-|TRBV6-5|TRBD1|TRBJ2-7
CASSDRGRLGEQYF
TGTGCCAGCTCGGACAGGGGGCGCCTAGGTGAGCAGTACTTC
>-|TRBV27|TRBD1|TRBJ1-4
CASSLIPGTGDEKLFF
TGTGCCAGCAGTTTGATTCCGGGGACAGGGGATGAAAAACTGTTTTTT
>-|TRBV29-1|-|TRBJ1-2
CSVESLQANYGYTF
TGCAGCGTTGAGAGCCTACAGGCAAACTATGGCTACACCTTC
>-|TRBV18|-|TRBJ1-3
CASSSNTGTARGNTIYF
TGTGCCAGCTCATCAAACACCGGGACGGCGAGGGGAAACACCATATATTTT
>-|TRBV11-2|TRBD2|TRBJ2-2
CASSLVASGAGELFF
TGTGCCAGCAGCTTAGTAGCTAGCGGGGCCGGGGAGCTGTTTTTT
>-|TRBV5-1|TRBD2|TRBJ2-3
CASSSGDDTQYF
TGCGCCAGCAGCAGCGGGGACGATACGCAGTATTTT
>-|TRBV4-3|-|TRBJ1-5
CASSQDQSNQPQHF
TGCGCCAGCAGCCAAGATCAGAGTAATCAGCCCCAGCATTTT
>once|TRBV21-1|-|TRBJ1-5
CASSKVGKRDQPQHF
TGTGCCAGCAGCAAAGTTGGGAAGAGGGATCAGCCCCAGCATTTT
>few|TRBV11-2|-|TRBJ1-1
CASSPQTQVGAFF
TGTGCCAGCAGCCCTCAGACCCAGGTAGGAGCTTTCTTT
>-|TRBV29-1|TRBD2|TRBJ2-1
CSVSGLAAAYNEQFF
TGCAGCGTTTCGGGTCTAGCGGCGGCCTACAATGAGCAGTTCTTC
>-|TRBV6-5|-|TRBJ1-3
CASRDQPGGTNTIYF
TGTGCCAGCAGGGACCAGCCGGGGGGAACAAACACCATATATTTT
>few|TRBV9|TRBD2|TRBJ2-7
CASSVGPSGYPSSYEQYF
TGTGCCAGCAGCGTAGGCCCTAGCGGGTACCCCAGCTCCTACGAGCAGTACTTC
>-|TRBV6-2/TRBV6-3|-|TRBJ1-3
CASSYGRLSSGNTIYF
TGTGCCAGCAGTTACGGACGGCTAAGCTCTGGAAACACCATATATTTT
>once|TRBV11-3|-|TRBJ1-1
CASSPWLNREAFF
TGTGCCAGCAGCCCGTGGTTAAACAGGGAAGCTTTCTTT
>-|TRBV9|-|TRBJ2-7
CASSVWQGTSDEQYF
TGTGCCAGCAGCGTATGGCAGGGTACCTCGGACGAGCAGTACTTC
>-|TRBV13|TRBD1|TRBJ2-1
CASSLLRGPGNEQFF
TGTGCCAGCAGCTTGCTGAGGGGGCCGGGGAATGAGCAGTTCTTC
>-|TRBV10-1|TRBD1|TRBJ1-5
CAIKGQVANQPQHF
TGCGCCATAAAGGGACAGGTCGCCAATCAGCCCCAGCATTTT
>-|TRBV5-4|-|TRBJ1-4
CASSSKEQSNEKLFF
TGTGCCAGCAGCTCAAAGGAACAGTCTAATGAAAAACTGTTTTTT
>-|TRBV2|-|TRBJ2-2
CASSEMRNAGELFF
TGTGCCAGCAGTGAAATGCGCAATGCCGGGGAGCTGTTTTTT
>-|TRBV12-5|TRBD1|TRBJ1-6
CASGFTGEASPLHF
TGTGCTAGTGGTTTTACAGGGGAGGCTTCACCCCTCCACTTT
>-|TRBV5-5|-|TRBJ2-7
CASSLSRDGEQYF
TGTGCCAGCAGCTTAAGCAGGGACGGCGAGCAGTACTTC
>-|TRBV5-4|-|TRBJ1-1
CASSPRGGANTEAFF
TGTGCCAGCAGCCCGCGTGGGGGGGCGAACACTGAAGCTTTCTTT
>once|TRBV5-4|TRBD1|TRBJ1-1
CASSWDRVDAFF
TGTGCCAGCAGCTGGGACAGGGTAGACGCTTTCTTT
>-|TRBV30|-|TRBJ2-7
CAWSVESSYEQYF
TGTGCCTGGAGTGTTGAGAGCTCCTACGAGCAGTACTTC
>once|TRBV4-3|-|TRBJ1-3
CASSQDQEASSGNTIYF
TGCGCCAGCAGCCAAGATCAGGAGGCGAGCTCTGGAAACACCATATATTTT
>-|TRBV20-1|-|TRBJ2-2
CSASPGNTGELFF
TGCAGTGCTAGTCCAGGGAACACCGGGGAGCTGTTTTTT
>-|TRBV5-1|-|TRBJ2-5
CASSFDQETQYF
TGCGCCAGCAGCTTTGACCAAGAGACCCAGTACTTC
>-|TRBV5-4|-|TRBJ2-1
CASSLGSVAWNEQFF
TGTGCCAGCAGCTTGGGATCGGTGGCGTGGAATGAGCAGTTCTTC
>-|TRBV6-5|-|TRBJ1-6
CASSYSQGGGNSPLHF
TGTGCCAGCAGTTACTCGCAAGGTGGAGGAAATTCACCCCTCCACTTT
>-|TRBV6-2/TRBV6-3|-|TRBJ2-1
CASSYRDWAKVF
TGTGCCAGCAGTTACCGGGACTGGGCTAAGGTCTTC
>-|TRBV9|TRBD2|TRBJ2-1
CASSVAPSGSDEQFF
TGTGCCAGCAGCGTAGCTCCTAGCGGGAGCGATGAGCAGTTCTTC
>-|TRBV27|-|TRBJ2-1
CASSLWRRADDNEQFF
TGTGCCAGCAGTTTATGGAGGAGAGCCGACGACAATGAGCAGTTCTTC
>-|TRBV15|TRBD2|TRBJ2-1
CATSRDGTSGGNEQFF
TGTGCCACCAGCAGAGATGGTACTAGCGGAGGCAATGAGCAGTTCTTC
>-|TRBV19|-|TRBJ1-2
CATGAVGPYGYTF
TGTGCCACTGGGGCGGTGGGGCCTTATGGCTACACCTTC
>-|TRBV9|-|TRBJ2-1
CASSVRERRSYNEQFF
TGTGCCAGCAGCGTAAGGGAGCGGAGGTCCTACAATGAGCAGTTCTTC
>-|TRBV12-5|TRBD2|TRBJ2-1
CASGFGVAGHNEQFF
TGTGCTAGTGGTTTTGGGGTAGCGGGGCACAATGAGCAGTTCTTC
>-|TRBV4-3|-|TRBJ2-2
CASSQDANTGELFF
TGCGCCAGCAGCCAAGATGCCAACACCGGGGAGCTGTTTTTT
>-|TRBV4-2|-|TRBJ2-7
CASGPAEGSYEQYF
TGTGCCAGCGGCCCCGCGGAAGGGTCCTACGAGCAGTACTTC
>-|TRBV9|-|TRBJ2-3
CASSVVTGDTDTQYF
TGTGCCAGCAGCGTAGTAACAGGCGACACAGATACGCAGTATTTT
>-|TRBV7-2|TRBD1|TRBJ1-5
CASRLTGGRQPQHF
TGTGCCAGCAGACTTACAGGGGGGCGTCAGCCCCAGCATTTT
>-|TRBV5-5|-|TRBJ2-7
CASSLGTYTYEQYF
TGTGCCAGCAGCTTGGGGACGTATACCTACGAGCAGTACTTC
>-|TRBV15|-|TRBJ1-1
CATSSGGGRTEAFF
TGTGCCACCAGCAGTGGGGGGGGCAGGACTGAAGCTTTCTTT
>-|TRBV5-1|-|TRBJ2-1
CASSPSLDEQFF
TGCGCCAGCAGCCCCTCCCTCGATGAGCAGTTCTTC
>-|TRBV6-1|-|TRBJ1-1
CASSIDLSGEAFF
TGTGCCAGCAGCATAGACCTCTCGGGAGAAGCTTTCTTT
>-|TRBV3-1/TRBV3-2|TRBD1|TRBJ1-6
CASSPNPDRVIPNSPLHF
TGTGCCAGCAGCCCAAACCCGGACAGGGTAATACCAAATTCACCCCTCCACTTT
>-|TRBV20-1|-|TRBJ2-7
CSASRGGLYEQYF
TGCAGTGCTAGTCGCGGGGGCCTCTACGAGCAGTACTTC
>-|TRBV7-8|-|TRBJ1-1
CASSFGRFGTEAFF
TGTGCCAGCAGCTTTGGGAGATTTGGAACTGAAGCTTTCTTT
>-|TRBV7-9|-|TRBJ2-1
CASSYRQGGGNEQFF
TGTGCCAGCAGCTATCGACAGGGCGGAGGGAATGAGCAGTTCTTC
>-|TRBV7-9|-|TRBJ1-5
CASSQGGGNQPQHF
TGTGCCAGCAGCCAGGGAGGGGGCAATCAGCCCCAGCATTTT
>-|TRBV19|-|TRBJ2-3
CASSRLGEADTQYF
TGTGCCAGTAGTAGATTAGGGGAGGCAGATACGCAGTATTTT
>few|TRBV29-1|-|TRBJ2-2
CSVVLASMTGELFF
TGCAGCGTTGTGCTAGCGTCCATGACCGGGGAGCTGTTTTTT
>once|TRBV11-2|-|TRBJ2-1
CASSLGRDMDNEQFF
TGTGCCAGCAGCCTGGGCCGGGACATGGACAATGAGCAGTTCTTC